This TCR beta chain was identified during a study of response to subunit inactivated influenza vaccine. This clonotype occurred a few times. The CDR3 length is 15 residues. The trim removed 3 bases at V and 3 bases at J, leaving 10 bases unmatched. The germline V gene encodes CDR1 DFQATT and CDR2 SNEGSKA (reference sequence). Each CDR3 protein gets one entry after TCRdb re-called the RT-PCR reads with MiXCR. The repertoire holds about 480,000 distinct CDR3 sequences, with 25% as singletons. The sample in question was CD4+ T cells sorted from PBMCs, obtained roughly 5 days after vaccination. The chain recombines TRBV20-1 with TRBJ1-2; 7 bases are a match to TRBD1. The origin of this receptor is a man aged 50 to 60 who received an inactivated influenza vaccine. This chain's CDR3 is CSASPPGDRDYGYTF. Written as DNA, the CDR3 is TGCAGTGCTAGTCCCCCCGGGGACAGAGACTATGGCTACACCTTC.